This T cell receptor (beta chain) came from a study of OX40 agonist ivuxolimab in advanced cancers. Study conclusions and caveats: At 0.1 to 3.0 mg/kg, CD4+ and CD8+ blood T cells expanded clonally by week 6.

V lost 0 bases to trimming and J lost 8 bases; unmatched junction nucleotides: 6. The CDR3 extends over 16 amino acids. From germline, CDR1 is LNHNV and CDR2 YYDKDF (reference sequence). Sequenced by immunoSEQ multiplex PCR; TCRdb stores in-frame clones only, minus some. Of around 76,000 clones listed, 80% to 90% are singletons. As to this clone: The antigen remains undetermined.

The genes are TRBV15 and TRBJ1-4, with TRBD1 identical over 10 bases. This receptor was obtained from an adult with an advanced solid tumor such as melanoma, head and neck, liver or kidney cancer. Here the sequenced sample was CD4+ or CD8+ T cells sorted from blood, taken in a trial of the OX40 agonist ivuxolimab. The CDR3 spells CATSRDHRTGGEKLFF. The CDR3 DNA reads as TGTGCCACCAGCAGAGACCATAGGACAGGGGGGGAAAAACTGTTTTTT.